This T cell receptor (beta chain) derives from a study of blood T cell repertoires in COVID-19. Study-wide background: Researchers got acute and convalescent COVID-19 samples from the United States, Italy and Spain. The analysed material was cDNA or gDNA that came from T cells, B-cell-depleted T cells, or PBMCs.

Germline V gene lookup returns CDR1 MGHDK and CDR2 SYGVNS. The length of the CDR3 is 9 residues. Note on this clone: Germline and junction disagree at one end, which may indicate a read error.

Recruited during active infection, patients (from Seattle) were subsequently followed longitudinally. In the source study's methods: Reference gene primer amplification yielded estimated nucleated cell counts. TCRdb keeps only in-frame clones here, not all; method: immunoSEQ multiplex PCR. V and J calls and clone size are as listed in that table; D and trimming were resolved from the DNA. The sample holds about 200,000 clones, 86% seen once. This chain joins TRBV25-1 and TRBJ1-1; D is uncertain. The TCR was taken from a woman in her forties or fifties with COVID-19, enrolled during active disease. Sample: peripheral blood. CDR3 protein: CASSESGMF. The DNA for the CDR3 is TGTGCCAGCAGTGAATCCGGGATGTTT.